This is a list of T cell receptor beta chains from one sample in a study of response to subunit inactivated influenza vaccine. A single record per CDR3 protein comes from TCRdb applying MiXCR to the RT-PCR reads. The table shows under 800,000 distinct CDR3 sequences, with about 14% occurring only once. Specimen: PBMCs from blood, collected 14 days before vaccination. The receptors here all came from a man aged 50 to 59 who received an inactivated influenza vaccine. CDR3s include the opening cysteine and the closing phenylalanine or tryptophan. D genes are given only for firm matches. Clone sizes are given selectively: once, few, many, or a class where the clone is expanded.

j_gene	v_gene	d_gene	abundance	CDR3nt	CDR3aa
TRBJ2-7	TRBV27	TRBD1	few	TGTGCCAGCAGCTCATGGACAGGGGATCCTCGGCAGTACTTC	CASSSWTGDPRQYF
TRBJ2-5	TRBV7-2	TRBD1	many	TGTGCCAGCAGTTTAGTCGGACAGGGCCGGGAGACCCAGTACTTC	CASSLVGQGRETQYF
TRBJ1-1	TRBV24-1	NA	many	TGTGCCACCCCAAGTCCGGGTAAGGACACTGAAGCTTTCTTT	CATPSPGKDTEAFF
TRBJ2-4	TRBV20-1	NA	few	TGCAGTGCTAGTTTGTTAGACAAAAACATTCAGTACTTC	CSASLLDKNIQYF
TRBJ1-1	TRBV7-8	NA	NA	TGTGCCAGCAGCTTAGTTCCCGGATACACTGAAGCTTTCTTT	CASSLVPGYTEAFF
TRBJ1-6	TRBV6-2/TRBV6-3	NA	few	TGTGCCAGCAGTTACGGAGGATCTATTTCACCCCTCCACTTT	CASSYGGSISPLHF
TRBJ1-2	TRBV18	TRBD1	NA	TGTGCCAGCTCTCCAGACAGGGAGCGCTCTGGCTACACCTTC	CASSPDRERSGYTF
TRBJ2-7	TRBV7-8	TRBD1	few	TGTGCCAGCAGCGTTGACAGGGGGAATGAGCAGTACTTC	CASSVDRGNEQYF
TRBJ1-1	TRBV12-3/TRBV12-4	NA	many	TGTGCCAGCAGTTACCGACAGGTAATGAGCCGTGAGGCTTTCTTT	CASSYRQVMSREAFF
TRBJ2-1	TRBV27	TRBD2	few	TGTGCCAGCAGTTTATCAGCGACTAGCGGGAGCTTCCCGCAGTTCTTC	CASSLSATSGSFPQFF
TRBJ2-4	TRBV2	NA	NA	TGTGCCAGCAGGGGCGGGTTGGGGCCGCAAGACATTCAGTACTTC	CASRGGLGPQDIQYF
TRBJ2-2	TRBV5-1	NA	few	TGCGCCACCACAACCCGATGGGGGGAGCTGTTTTTT	CATTTRWGELFF
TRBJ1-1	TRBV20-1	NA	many	TGCAGTGCTAACAAATTGGGAACTGAAGCTTTCTTT	CSANKLGTEAFF
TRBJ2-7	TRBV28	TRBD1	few	TGTGCCAGCAGTTTGTACCCGGGACAGGGATTTACCGAGCAGTACTTC	CASSLYPGQGFTEQYF
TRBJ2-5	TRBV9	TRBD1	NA	TGTGCCAGCAGCGCCAGGGGGAACAGAGCCGGGCCCCAGTACTTC	CASSARGNRAGPQYF
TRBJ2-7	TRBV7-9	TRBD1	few	TGTGCCAGCCTTCAAACAGGGGGCCTTTTCCACGAGCAGTACTTC	CASLQTGGLFHEQYF
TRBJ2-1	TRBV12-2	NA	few	TGTGCAAGTCGCTTAGTGGGTATCCCGAGCTCCTACAATGAGCAGTTCTTC	CASRLVGIPSSYNEQFF
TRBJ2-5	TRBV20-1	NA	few	TGCAGTGCTAGAGATAATAAGGTGTTTGAGACCCAGTACTTC	CSARDNKVFETQYF
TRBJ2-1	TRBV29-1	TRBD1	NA	TGCAGCGTGGACCGTAGGGACAGGGCCTACAATGAGCAGTTCTTC	CSVDRRDRAYNEQFF
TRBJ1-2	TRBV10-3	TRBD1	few	TGTGCCATCAGTGAGTCTCACCAGGGGGCCTCATCGAATTATGGCTACACCTTC	CAISESHQGASSNYGYTF
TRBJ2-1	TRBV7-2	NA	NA	TGTGCCAGCAGACCCGGCGTTGGGTCCTATAATGAGCAGTTCTTC	CASRPGVGSYNEQFF
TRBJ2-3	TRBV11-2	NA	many	TGTGCCAGCAGCTCCCGGTCAGATACGCAGTATTTT	CASSSRSDTQYF
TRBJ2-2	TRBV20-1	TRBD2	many	TGCAGTGCCGCAACTAGCGGGAGGGCCGATGGGGAGCTGTTTTTT	CSAATSGRADGELFF
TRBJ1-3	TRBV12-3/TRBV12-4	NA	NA	TGTGCCAGCAGTTCCAGGATCTCGAGCTCTGGAAACACCATATATTTT	CASSSRISSSGNTIYF
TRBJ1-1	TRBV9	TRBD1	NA	TGTGCCAGCAGCGTAGGAGACAGGGGGCCGAAGGACACTGAAGCTTTCTTT	CASSVGDRGPKDTEAFF
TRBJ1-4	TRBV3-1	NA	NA	TGTGCCAGCAGCCTCCGTGGAGTCTCTGCAACTAATGAAAAACTGTTTTTT	CASSLRGVSATNEKLFF
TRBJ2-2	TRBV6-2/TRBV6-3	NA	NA	TGTGCCAGCATTTTTAGTAGGGGATTCACCGGGGAGCTGTTTTTT	CASIFSRGFTGELFF
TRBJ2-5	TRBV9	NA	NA	TGTGCCAGCAGCGACCAAAACAGGGAGACCCAGTACTTC	CASSDQNRETQYF
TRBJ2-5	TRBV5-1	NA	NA	TGCGCCAGCAGCTTGGTCGCGGCAGGATCCCTACAAGAGACCCAGTACTTC	CASSLVAAGSLQETQYF
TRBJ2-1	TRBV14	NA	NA	TGTGCCAGCAGCCGACGGGCGGCCTACAATGAGCAGTTCTTC	CASSRRAAYNEQFF
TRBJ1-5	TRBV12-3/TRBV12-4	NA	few	TGTGCCAGCAGTTTAGCGAAATCTAATCAGCCCCAGCATTTT	CASSLAKSNQPQHF
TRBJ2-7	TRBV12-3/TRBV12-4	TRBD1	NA	TGTGCCAGCGGAGTTCGGGACAGGGGTTTTTACGAGCAGTACTTC	CASGVRDRGFYEQYF
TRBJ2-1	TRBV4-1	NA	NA	TGCGCCAGCAGCCTCCGGGGGAGTTGGTATGAGCAGTTCTTC	CASSLRGSWYEQFF
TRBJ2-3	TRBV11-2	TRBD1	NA	TGTGCCAGCAGTTTTCAAGGGGGCTTTAGGACAGATACGCAGTATTTT	CASSFQGGFRTDTQYF
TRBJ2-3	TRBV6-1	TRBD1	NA	TGTGCCAGCAGTGAACAGACAGGGAGTGCAGATACGCAGTATTTT	CASSEQTGSADTQYF
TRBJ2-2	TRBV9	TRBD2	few	TGTGCCAGCAGTCTGGGACTAGCGGGACAATACACCGGGGAGCTGTTTTTT	CASSLGLAGQYTGELFF
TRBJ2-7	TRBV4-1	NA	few	TGCGCCAGCAGCCAAGAAGGCAGGGTTTCTTACGAGCAGTACTTC	CASSQEGRVSYEQYF
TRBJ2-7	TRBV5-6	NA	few	TGTGCCAGCAAATCCTATATCTCCTACGAGCAGTACTTC	CASKSYISYEQYF
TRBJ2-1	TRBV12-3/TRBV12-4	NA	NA	TGTGCCAGCAGTTTTTTTGCGGGCAGCTCCTACAATGAGCAGTTCTTC	CASSFFAGSSYNEQFF
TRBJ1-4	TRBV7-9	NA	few	TGTGCCAGCAGCCTAGGGCAAGCAGCAACTAATGAAAAACTGTTTTTT	CASSLGQAATNEKLFF